This is a list of T cell receptor beta chains from one sample in a study of blood T cell repertoires in COVID-19. This table comes from immunoSEQ multiplex PCR, and its TCRdb copy is limited to in-frame clones, with some not included. Of roughly 340,000 clones in the sample, roughly 90% were seen once. Material: peripheral blood. The receptors were sampled from a young woman with COVID-19, enrolled during active disease. Each CDR3 is given with its conserved first and last residue. D genes are given only for firm matches. Clone size is not always given. Where it is, it says once, few, many or a class for expanded clones.

cdr3_nt cdr3_aa clone_size d_call j_call v_call
TGTGCCAGCAGTACCGGGACAGGGGGCACGAATGAAAAACTGTTTTTT CASSTGTGGTNEKLFF - TRBD1 TRBJ1-4 TRBV7-9
TGTGCCAGCAGCTTGGGAGCACCTAAGGTCGTGGGTAGCAATCAGCCCCAGCATTTT CASSLGAPKVVGSNQPQHF - - TRBJ1-5 TRBV7-8
TGCGCCAGCAGCGAACAGGGGTTTGGGAACACTGAAGCTTTCTTT CASSEQGFGNTEAFF - TRBD1 TRBJ1-1 TRBV5-1
TGTGCCAGCAGCTCGGGGACCGGGAGACCCTACAATGAGCAGTTCTTC CASSSGTGRPYNEQFF - - TRBJ2-1 TRBV7-8
TGTGCCAGCAGCTCTTTGACAGCCCCTTCTGGGGCCAACGTCCTGACTTTC CASSSLTAPSGANVLTF - - TRBJ2-6 TRBV5-5
TGTGCCAGCACCGACGGGGGAAACGAGCAGTACTTC CASTDGGNEQYF - - TRBJ2-7 TRBV11-2
TGTGCCAGCAGTTACGGGCCTGGGGGGGGCTATGGCTACACCTTC CASSYGPGGGYGYTF - - TRBJ1-2 TRBV6-6
TGTGCCAGCAGCCCCCGGGTAGCGGTTACTGCACAAGATACGCAGTATTTT CASSPRVAVTAQDTQYF - - TRBJ2-3 TRBV13
TGTGCCTGGAGTGTCCTACAGGGCACTGAAGCTTTCTTT CAWSVLQGTEAFF - - TRBJ1-1 TRBV30
TGTGCCAGCAGCGTAGCGGGAGGGTTCACAGATACGCAGTATTTT CASSVAGGFTDTQYF - TRBD2 TRBJ2-3 TRBV9
TGTGCCAGTAACTTCGACAGGGGAGCCAATCAGCCCCAGCATTTT CASNFDRGANQPQHF few TRBD1 TRBJ1-5 TRBV19
TGTGCCACCAGCAGAGGACTAGCGGGGCTAAGCTCCTACAATGAGCAGTTCTTC CATSRGLAGLSSYNEQFF - TRBD2 TRBJ2-1 TRBV15
TGTGCCAGCAGTTATGGGGCGACAGGGCGAATTGGGATTTCCTCGACAGATACGCAGTATTTT CASSYGATGRIGISSTDTQYF - TRBD1 TRBJ2-3 TRBV6-2/TRBV6-3
TGCGCCAGCAGCTTGGAAGGGGGCTGGGGTTACGAGCAGTACTTC CASSLEGGWGYEQYF - TRBD1 TRBJ2-7 TRBV5-1